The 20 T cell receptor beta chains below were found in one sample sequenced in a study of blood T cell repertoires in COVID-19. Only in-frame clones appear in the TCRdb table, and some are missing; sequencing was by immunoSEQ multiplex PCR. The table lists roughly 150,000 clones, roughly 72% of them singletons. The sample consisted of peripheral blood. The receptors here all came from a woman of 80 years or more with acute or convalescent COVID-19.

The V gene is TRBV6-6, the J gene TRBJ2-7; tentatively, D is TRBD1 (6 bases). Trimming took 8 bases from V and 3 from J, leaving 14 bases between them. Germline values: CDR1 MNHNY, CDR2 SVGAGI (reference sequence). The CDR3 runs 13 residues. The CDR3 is CASSPGTFYEQYF. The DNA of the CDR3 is TGTGCCAGCTCCCCTGGGACATTCTACGAGCAGTACTTC.

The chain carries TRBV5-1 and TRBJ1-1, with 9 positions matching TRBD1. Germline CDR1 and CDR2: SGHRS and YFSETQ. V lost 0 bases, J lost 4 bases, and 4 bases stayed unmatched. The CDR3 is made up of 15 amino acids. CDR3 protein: CASSLEGTGSTEAFF. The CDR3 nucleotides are TGCGCCAGCAGCTTGGAGGGGACAGGGAGCACTGAAGCTTTCTTT.

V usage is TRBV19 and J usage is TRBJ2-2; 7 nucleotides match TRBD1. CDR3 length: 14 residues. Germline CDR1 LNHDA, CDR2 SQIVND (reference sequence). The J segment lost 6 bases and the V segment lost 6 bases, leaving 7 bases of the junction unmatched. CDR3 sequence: CASRDREGAGELFF. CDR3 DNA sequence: TGTGCCAGTAGAGACAGGGAAGGTGCCGGGGAGCTGTTTTTT.

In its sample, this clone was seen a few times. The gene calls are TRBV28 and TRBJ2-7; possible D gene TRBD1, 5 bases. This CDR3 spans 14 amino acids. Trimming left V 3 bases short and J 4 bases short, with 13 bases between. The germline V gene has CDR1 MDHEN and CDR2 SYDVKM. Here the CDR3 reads CASSFLQTGYEQYF. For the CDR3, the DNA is TGTGCCAGCAGTTTTCTTCAAACAGGTTACGAGCAGTACTTC.

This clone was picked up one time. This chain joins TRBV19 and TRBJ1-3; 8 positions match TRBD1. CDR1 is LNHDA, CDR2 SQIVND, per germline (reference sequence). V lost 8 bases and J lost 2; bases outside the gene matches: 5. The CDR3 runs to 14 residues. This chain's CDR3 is CASLQGDAGNTIYF. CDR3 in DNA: TGTGCCAGTCTACAGGGGGATGCTGGAAACACCATATATTTT.

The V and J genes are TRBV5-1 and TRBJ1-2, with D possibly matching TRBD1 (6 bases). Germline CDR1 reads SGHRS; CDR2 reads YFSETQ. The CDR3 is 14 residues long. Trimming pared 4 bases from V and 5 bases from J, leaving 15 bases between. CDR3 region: CASSPGGTTYGYTF. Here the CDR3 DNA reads TGCGCCAGCAGCCCGGGAGGGACAACTTATGGCTACACCTTC. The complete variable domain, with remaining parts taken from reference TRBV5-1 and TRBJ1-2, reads KAGVTQTPRYLIKTRGQQVTLSCSPISGHRSVSWYQQTPGQGLQFLFEYFSETQRNKGNFPGRFSGRQFSNSRSEMNVSTLELGDSALYLCASSPGGTTYGYTFGSGTRLTVV.

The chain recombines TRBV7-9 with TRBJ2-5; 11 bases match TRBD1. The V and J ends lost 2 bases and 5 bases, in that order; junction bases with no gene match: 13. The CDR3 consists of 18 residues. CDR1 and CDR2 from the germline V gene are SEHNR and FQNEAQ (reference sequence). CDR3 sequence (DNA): TGTGCCAGCAGCTTATTGGAGTGGGGGACAGGGGGAAGTGAGACCCAGTACTTC. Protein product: CASSLLEWGTGGSETQYF.

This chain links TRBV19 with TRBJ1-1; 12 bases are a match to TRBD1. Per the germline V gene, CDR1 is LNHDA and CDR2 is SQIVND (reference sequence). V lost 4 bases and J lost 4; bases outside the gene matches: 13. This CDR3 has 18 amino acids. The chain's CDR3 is CASSRGQGAGFRTTEAFF. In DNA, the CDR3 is TGTGCCAGTAGTAGGGGACAGGGGGCCGGCTTTCGGACCACTGAAGCTTTCTTT.

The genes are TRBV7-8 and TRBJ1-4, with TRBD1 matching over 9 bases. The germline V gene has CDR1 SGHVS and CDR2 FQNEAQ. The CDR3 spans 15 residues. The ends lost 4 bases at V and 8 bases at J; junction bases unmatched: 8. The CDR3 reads CASSYGTGSFEKLFF. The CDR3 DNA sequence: TGTGCCAGCAGCTACGGGACAGGGTCGTTCGAAAAACTGTTTTTT.

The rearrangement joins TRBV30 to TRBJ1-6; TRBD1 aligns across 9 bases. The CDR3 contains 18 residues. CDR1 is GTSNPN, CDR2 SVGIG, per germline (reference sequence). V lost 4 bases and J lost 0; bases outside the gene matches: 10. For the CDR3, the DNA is TGTGCCTGGATTAAACAGGGGGCGTTTAACTCCTATAATTCACCCCTCCACTTT. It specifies CAWIKQGAFNSYNSPLHF. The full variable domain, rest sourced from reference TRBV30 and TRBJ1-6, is SQTIHQWPATLVQPVGSPLSLECTVEGTSNPNLYWYRQAAGRGLQLLFYSVGIGQISSEVPQNLSASRPQDRQFILSSKKLLLSDSGFYLCAWIKQGAFNSYNSPLHFGNGTRLTVT.

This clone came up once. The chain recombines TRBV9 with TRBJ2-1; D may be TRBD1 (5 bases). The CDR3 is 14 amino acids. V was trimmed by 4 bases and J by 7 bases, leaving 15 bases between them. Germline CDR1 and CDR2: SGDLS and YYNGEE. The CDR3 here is CASSLDTGENEQFF. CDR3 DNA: TGTGCCAGCAGCCTCGATACAGGTGAAAATGAGCAGTTCTTC.

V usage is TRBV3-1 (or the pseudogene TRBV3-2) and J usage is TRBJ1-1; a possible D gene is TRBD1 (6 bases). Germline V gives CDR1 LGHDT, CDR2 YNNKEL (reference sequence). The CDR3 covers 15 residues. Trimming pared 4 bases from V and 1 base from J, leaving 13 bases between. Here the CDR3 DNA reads TGTGCCAGCAGCCCGACAGGCCCGGGGAACACTGAAGCTTTCTTT. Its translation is CASSPTGPGNTEAFF.

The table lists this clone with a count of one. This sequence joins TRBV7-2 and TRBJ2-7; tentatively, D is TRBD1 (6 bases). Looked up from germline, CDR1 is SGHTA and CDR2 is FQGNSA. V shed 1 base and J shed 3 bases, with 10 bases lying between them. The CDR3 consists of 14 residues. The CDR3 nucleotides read TGTGCCAGCAGCTTAGGACAGGCCTTCTACGAGCAGTACTTC. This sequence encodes CASSLGQAFYEQYF.

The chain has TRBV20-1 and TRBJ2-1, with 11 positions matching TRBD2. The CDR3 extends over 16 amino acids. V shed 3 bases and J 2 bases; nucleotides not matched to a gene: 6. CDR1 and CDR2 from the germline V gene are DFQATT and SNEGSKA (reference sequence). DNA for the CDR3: TGCAGTGCTAGTACTTTTAGCGGGAGGGCCTACAATGAGCAGTTCTTC. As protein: CSASTFSGRAYNEQFF.

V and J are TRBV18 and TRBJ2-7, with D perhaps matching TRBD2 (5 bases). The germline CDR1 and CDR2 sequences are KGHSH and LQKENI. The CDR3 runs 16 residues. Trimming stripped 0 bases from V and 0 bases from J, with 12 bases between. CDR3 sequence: CASSPPGIPSSYEQYF. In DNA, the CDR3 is TGTGCCAGCTCACCACCCGGGATACCAAGCTCCTACGAGCAGTACTTC.

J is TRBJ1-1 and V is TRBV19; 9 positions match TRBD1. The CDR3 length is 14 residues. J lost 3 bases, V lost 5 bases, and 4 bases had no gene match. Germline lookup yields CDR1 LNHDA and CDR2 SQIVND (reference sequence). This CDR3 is CASSPGQGDTEAFF. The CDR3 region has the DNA TGTGCCAGTAGTCCGGGACAGGGCGACACTGAAGCTTTCTTT.

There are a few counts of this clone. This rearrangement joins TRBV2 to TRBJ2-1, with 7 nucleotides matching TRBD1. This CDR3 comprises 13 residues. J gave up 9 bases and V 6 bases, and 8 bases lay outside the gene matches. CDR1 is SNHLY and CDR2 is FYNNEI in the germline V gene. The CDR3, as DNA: TGTGCCAGCAGCGCCCTAGGGGGCAGTGAGCAGTTCTTC. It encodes CASSALGGSEQFF.

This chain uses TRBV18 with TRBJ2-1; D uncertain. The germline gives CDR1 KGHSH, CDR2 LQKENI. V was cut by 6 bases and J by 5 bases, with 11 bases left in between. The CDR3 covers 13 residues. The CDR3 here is CASSTYTNNEQFF. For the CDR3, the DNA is TGTGCCAGCTCGACTTACACCAACAATGAGCAGTTCTTC.

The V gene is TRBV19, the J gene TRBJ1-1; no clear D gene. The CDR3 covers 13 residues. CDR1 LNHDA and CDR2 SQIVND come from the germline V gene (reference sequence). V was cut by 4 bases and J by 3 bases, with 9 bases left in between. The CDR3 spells CASSSRRDTEAFF. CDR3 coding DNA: TGTGCCAGTAGTAGCAGGAGGGACACTGAAGCTTTCTTT.

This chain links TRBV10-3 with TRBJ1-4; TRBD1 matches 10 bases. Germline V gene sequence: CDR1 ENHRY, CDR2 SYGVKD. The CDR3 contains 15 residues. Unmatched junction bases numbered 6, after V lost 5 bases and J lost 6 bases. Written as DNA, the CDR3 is TGTGCCATCAGTATCTCCGGGACAGGGGATGAAAAACTGTTTTTT. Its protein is CAISISGTGDEKLFF.